The 8 T cell receptor beta chains below were found in one sample sequenced in a study of human T cells and chemical hapten exposure. TCRdb re-called the 5' RACE reads with MiXCR, one entry per CDR3 protein. The profile covers around 100,000 distinct CDR3 sequences, with roughly a fifth appearing a single time and around 2.8% taken by the ten largest. From whole blood left unfractionated, total RNA was extracted. These receptors originate from a human donor in good health.

V gene TRBV20-1 combines with J gene TRBJ2-1, with TRBD2 identical over 9 bases. The CDR3 spans 16 residues. Unmatched junction bases numbered 16, after V lost 6 bases and J lost 7 bases. Germline assignment: CDR1 DFQATT and CDR2 SNEGSKA (reference sequence). The CDR3 nucleotides are TGCAGTGCCAAGGGAGGGACTAGCCGCTTGGGGAATGAGCAGTTCTTC. Its protein product is CSAKGGTSRLGNEQFF.

This clonotype was picked up a small number of times. The genes are TRBV12-3 or TRBV12-4 and TRBJ2-2, with TRBD1 matching over 12 bases. The CDR3 is 15 residues long. Trimming cost V 5 bases and J 7 bases; bases outside gene matches: 5. CDR3 bases: TGTGCCAGCAGTCGGGACAGGGGGCGAATCGGGGAGCTGTTTTTT. Translated, it gives CASSRDRGRIGELFF.

The gene calls are TRBV18 and TRBJ1-1, with 7 bases identical to TRBD1. V shed 0 bases, J shed 1 base, and the junction held 20 bases outside the gene matches. This CDR3 is 21 amino acids long. Germline CDR1 KGHSH, CDR2 LQKENI. The CDR3, as DNA: TGTGCCAGCTCACCACCGAATTCTGCCGAGACAGGGTGGGAGACGAACACTGAAGCTTTCTTT. It codes for CASSPPNSAETGWETNTEAFF.

J is TRBJ1-4 and V is TRBV4-1; D possibly corresponds to TRBD1 (5 bases). The V end was cut by 6 bases, the J end by 1 base, with 9 bases between. CDR1 is MGHRA and CDR2 is YSYEKL in the germline V gene. The CDR3 has 14 residues. In DNA form, the CDR3 reads TGCGCCAGCAGGCGAGGGGAAACTAATGAAAAACTGTTTTTT. As protein: CASRRGETNEKLFF.

The chain is built from TRBV6-6 and TRBJ2-2; 7 bases map to TRBD1. Germline V gene sequence: CDR1 MNHNY, CDR2 SVGAGI (reference sequence). CDR3 length: 15 amino acids. V dropped 5 bases and J dropped 3; count of bases not matched to a gene: 6. In DNA, the CDR3 is TGTGCCAGCAGTCGGACAGGCCGCGACACCGGGGAGCTGTTTTTT. Residues: CASSRTGRDTGELFF.

A few counts support this clonotype. The genes are TRBV6-1 and TRBJ2-1; D is unclear. Looked up from germline, CDR1 is MNHNS and CDR2 is SASEGT. The CDR3 extends over 14 amino acids. V shed 7 bases and J shed 3 bases, with 13 bases lying between them. Written as DNA, the CDR3 is TGTGCCAGCAAACTGCCCTTGGGCTACAATGAGCAGTTCTTC. This encodes CASKLPLGYNEQFF.

This sequence joins TRBV6-5 and TRBJ1-2; TRBD1 is a possible D gene (5 bases). The CDR3 covers 14 residues. V lost 6 bases and J 7 bases, leaving 18 bases between the germline ends. CDR1 MNHEY and CDR2 SVGAGI come from the germline V gene. CDR3 amino acids: CASSPAEGHTGYTF. In nucleotides, the CDR3 is TGTGCCAGCAGCCCCGCGGAGGGGCATACTGGCTACACCTTC.

The V gene is TRBV6-2 or TRBV6-3, the J gene TRBJ1-1; unclear D gene. Germline V gene data show CDR1 as MNHEY and CDR2 as SVGEGT. This CDR3 comprises 13 residues. Trimming stripped 2 bases from V and 0 bases from J, with 4 bases between. In DNA, the CDR3 is TGTGCCAGCAGTTACCGGATGAACACTGAAGCTTTCTTT. Translating it yields CASSYRMNTEAFF.